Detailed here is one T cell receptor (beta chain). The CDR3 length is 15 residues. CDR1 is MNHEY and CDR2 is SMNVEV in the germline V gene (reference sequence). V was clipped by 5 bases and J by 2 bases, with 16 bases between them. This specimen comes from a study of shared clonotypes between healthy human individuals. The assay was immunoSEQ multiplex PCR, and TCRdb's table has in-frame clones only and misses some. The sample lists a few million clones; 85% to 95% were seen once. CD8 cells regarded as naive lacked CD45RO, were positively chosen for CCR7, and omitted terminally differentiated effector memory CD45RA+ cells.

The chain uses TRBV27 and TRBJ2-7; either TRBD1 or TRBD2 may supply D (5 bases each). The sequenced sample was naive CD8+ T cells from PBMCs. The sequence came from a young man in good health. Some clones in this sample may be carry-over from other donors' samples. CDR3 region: CASSPERGRAYEQYF. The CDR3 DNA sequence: TGTGCCAGCAGTCCGGAGAGGGGCAGGGCCTACGAGCAGTACTTC.